These 32 T cell receptor beta chains share one sample of origin, sequenced in a study of identical twins. Each CDR3 protein gets one entry after TCRdb re-called the 5' RACE reads with MiXCR. Of under 250,000 distinct CDR3 sequences in the sample, roughly 9.4% were seen once. Specimen: memory (CD45RO+) T cells sorted from blood. These receptors were collected from a woman aged 18 to 35 in good health.

This clonotype was recorded a few times. The chain carries TRBV12-3 or TRBV12-4 and TRBJ1-1; D gene unclear. The CDR3 spans 13 residues. V lost 5 bases and J 1 base, leaving 8 bases between the germline ends. The CDR3 spells CASSSSGNTEAFF. As DNA, the CDR3 is TGTGCCAGCAGTAGTAGCGGGAACACTGAAGCTTTCTTT.

This clonotype was picked up a small number of times. This sequence joins TRBV7-2 and TRBJ2-1; weak D call: TRBD2 (6 bases). Germline V gene data show CDR1 as SGHTA and CDR2 as FQGNSA. The CDR3 has 13 residues. V lost 5 bases to trimming and J lost 5 bases, with 10 bases between them. The DNA of the CDR3 is TGTGCCAGCAGCCTAAGACTAGACAATGAGCAGTTCTTC. Its protein product is CASSLRLDNEQFF.

The chain uses TRBV20-1 and TRBJ2-3; a possible D gene is TRBD1 (6 bases). The CDR3 is 11 residues long. The germline CDR1 and CDR2 sequences are DFQATT and SNEGSKA (reference sequence). The V gene lost 7 bases and the J gene lost 4 bases, with 9 bases spanning the gap. In DNA, the CDR3 is TGCAGTGTCAGGGGAGCAGATACGCAGTATTTT. Its protein is CSVRGADTQYF.

The gene calls are TRBV12-3 or TRBV12-4 and TRBJ2-7; 14 nucleotides line up with TRBD2. J gave up 5 bases and V 5 bases, and 2 bases lay outside the gene matches. CDR3 length equals 14 residues. In DNA, the CDR3 is TGTGCCAGCAGTCGGGGACTAGCGGGGGACGAGCAGTACTTC. This translates into CASSRGLAGDEQYF.

The table lists this clonotype with many counts. V and J are TRBV5-1 and TRBJ2-5; D might be TRBD1 (6 bases). CDR1 and CDR2 (germline): SGHRS, YFSETQ. Trimming pared 6 bases from V and 2 bases from J, leaving 11 bases between. This CDR3 contains 13 residues. The CDR3 DNA reads TGCGCCAGCACACTAGGGGGACAAGAGACCCAGTACTTC. As protein: CASTLGGQETQYF.

At least ten counts were recorded for this clonotype. The CDR3, as DNA: TGTGCCAGCAGTGCCAGGGTCGCGAACACCGGGGAGCTGTTTTTT. Its translation: CASSARVANTGELFF. J is TRBJ2-2 and V is TRBV25-1, with TRBD1 as a possible D gene (5 bases). Deletions cut 4 bases from V and 0 bases from J, with 9 bases between. The CDR3 is 15 amino acids. Per germline, CDR1 MGHDK and CDR2 SYGVNS.

V usage is TRBV4-1 and J usage is TRBJ2-5; unclear D gene. V lost 2 bases, J lost 5 bases, and 9 bases lay in between. The CDR3 has 13 amino acids. CDR1 is MGHRA and CDR2 is YSYEKL in the germline V gene. DNA for the CDR3: TGCGCCAGCAGCCAATCCATGGGGGAGACCCAGTACTTC. It encodes CASSQSMGETQYF.

This clonotype was observed many times. The rearrangement links TRBV11-2 to TRBJ1-1; tentative D call: TRBD1 (5 bases). V dropped 5 bases and J dropped 8 bases, with 12 bases sitting between them. Germline V gives CDR1 SGHAT, CDR2 FQNNGV. This CDR3 contains 12 residues. CDR3 bases: TGTGCCAGCAGCCGGACTGGGGGGGAAGCTTTCTTT. It yields the protein CASSRTGGEAFF.

In its sample, this clonotype was seen a few times. Written as DNA, the CDR3 is TGCAGCGTAGCCTCACCAAAGGGGAGTCCAGATACGCAGTATTTT. Its translation is CSVASPKGSPDTQYF. The rearrangement links TRBV29-1 to TRBJ2-3, with D perhaps matching TRBD1 or TRBD2 (5 bases each). V was clipped by 6 bases and J by 4 bases, with 20 bases between them. Per the germline V gene, CDR1 is SQVTM and CDR2 is ANQGSEA. This CDR3 contains 15 residues.

This clonotype was found a few times. The J gene is TRBJ2-5, the V gene TRBV5-1, with 9 bases lining up with TRBD2. Germline lookup yields CDR1 SGHRS and CDR2 YFSETQ. V gave up 2 bases and J gave up 2 bases; unmatched junction bases: 4. The CDR3 is made up of 15 amino acids. The CDR3 sequence: CASSFVSGGQETQYF. CDR3 sequence (DNA): TGCGCCAGCAGCTTTGTTAGCGGGGGTCAAGAGACCCAGTACTTC.

The V and J genes are TRBV12-3 or TRBV12-4 and TRBJ1-1; D unresolved. This CDR3 contains 13 residues. With 6 bases removed from V and 1 base from J, the gap between germline ends came to 9 bases. In DNA form, the CDR3 reads TGTGCCAGCAGCTACCGACAGAACACTGAAGCTTTCTTT. It specifies CASSYRQNTEAFF.

This clonotype was recorded many times. This rearrangement joins TRBV18 to TRBJ1-4; D is uncertain. The CDR3 loop spans 15 amino acids. Per the germline V gene, CDR1 is KGHSH and CDR2 is LQKENI. V lost 3 bases and J lost 0, with 8 bases in between. CDR3 residues: CASSPRTATNEKLFF. CDR3 DNA sequence: TGTGCCAGCTCACCCCGAACTGCAACTAATGAAAAACTGTTTTTT.

This clonotype was observed a handful of times. The CDR3 loop is CSANRGHQETQYF. CDR3 in DNA: TGCAGTGCCAACAGGGGGCACCAAGAGACCCAGTACTTC. The chain joins TRBV20-1 to TRBJ2-5, with 9 bases lining up with TRBD1. The CDR3 spans 13 residues. Germline V CDR1 and CDR2: DFQATT, SNEGSKA (reference sequence). J gave up 0 bases and V 6 bases, and 2 bases lay outside the gene matches.

This clonotype was observed a handful of times. The V gene is TRBV27, the J gene TRBJ2-7; TRBD1 matches 9 bases. Germline-derived CDR1 and CDR2 are MNHEY and SMNVEV (reference sequence). The CDR3 consists of 15 residues. Losses at the gene ends were 2 bases for V and 2 bases for J; bases not matched to a gene: 4. CDR3 loop: CASSLHGTGTYEQYF. CDR3 DNA sequence: TGTGCCAGCAGTTTACACGGGACAGGGACCTACGAGCAGTACTTC.

This clonotype came up many times. The V gene is TRBV5-1, the J gene TRBJ2-5; D possibly matches TRBD1 or TRBD2 (6 bases each). V was shortened by 0 bases and J by 5 bases, with 14 bases between the two germline ends. CDR1 is SGHRS, CDR2 YFSETQ, per germline. This CDR3 is 15 amino acids long. CDR3 sequence (DNA): TGCGCCAGCAGCTTGGTTCCGGGGGCGAAGGAGACCCAGTACTTC. Translating it yields CASSLVPGAKETQYF.

This clonotype was seen more than once but under ten times. The chain carries TRBV4-2 and TRBJ2-2; 8 bases agree with TRBD2. In germline, CDR1 is LGHNA, CDR2 YNFKEQ. This CDR3 is 16 amino acids long. V gave up 4 bases and J gave up 4 bases; unmatched junction bases: 8. The CDR3 region has the DNA TGTGCCAGCAGCCGGCGGGGGGCCTTGGGCACCGGGGAGCTGTTTTTT. Residues: CASSRRGALGTGELFF.

The chain recombines TRBV20-1 with TRBJ2-1; maybe TRBD1 (6 bases). The germline CDR1 and CDR2 sequences are DFQATT and SNEGSKA (reference sequence). V shed 6 bases and J shed 6 bases, with 18 bases lying between them. CDR3 length: 14 residues. Here the CDR3 reads CSAPRTRGSNEQFF. DNA for the CDR3: TGCAGTGCGCCTAGGACAAGGGGGAGCAATGAGCAGTTCTTC.

This clonotype was counted many times. The gene calls are TRBV5-1 and TRBJ1-2, with D unclear. Deletions cut 1 base from V and 0 bases from J, with 7 bases between. The CDR3 runs 14 residues. Germline V gene lookup returns CDR1 SGHRS and CDR2 YFSETQ. DNA of the CDR3: TGCGCCAGCAGCTTGTCGCAGGCTAACTATGGCTACACCTTC. This translates into CASSLSQANYGYTF.

This clonotype was seen a few times. The V and J genes are TRBV6-1 and TRBJ2-1, with TRBD2 identical over 12 bases. The length of the CDR3 is 15 residues. The V segment lost 7 bases and the J segment 8 bases; nucleotides outside the gene matches: 9. CDR1 and CDR2 from the germline V gene are MNHNS and SASEGT. CDR3 loop: CASTRLAGETDEQFF. CDR3 in DNA: TGTGCCAGCACTCGACTAGCGGGGGAAACGGATGAGCAGTTCTTC.

A single count supports this clonotype. The rearrangement uses TRBV9 and TRBJ2-1; 9 bases line up with TRBD2. The junction had 12 bases not matched to a gene; V was cut back by 4 bases and J by 4 bases. The germline V gene has CDR1 SGDLS and CDR2 YYNGEE. The CDR3 runs to 17 residues. The CDR3 DNA reads as TGTGCCAGCAGCTCAGACCCTAGCGGGACCTTATACAATGAGCAGTTCTTC. Translating gives CASSSDPSGTLYNEQFF.

DNA of the CDR3: TGTGCCAGCAGCCAAGGACAGTTGAACACTGAAGCTTTCTTT. Translation gives CASSQGQLNTEAFF. The chain couples TRBV3-1 to TRBJ1-1; D perhaps matches TRBD1 (5 bases). The V end lost 1 base, the J end lost 0 bases, and 6 bases lay between the germline ends. The CDR3 is 14 residues long. Germline V CDR1 and CDR2: LGHDT, YNNKEL (reference sequence).

This chain connects TRBV11-1 to TRBJ2-3; maybe TRBD2 (6 bases). The ends were cut back, 5 bases at V and 1 base at J, with 31 bases in the middle. This CDR3 region has 21 residues. Germline CDR1 SGHAT, CDR2 FQDESV (reference sequence). CDR3 loop: CASSPKALSFLNSGGTDTQYF. The DNA for the CDR3 is TGTGCCAGCAGCCCAAAGGCCTTGTCATTCCTAAATTCGGGGGGCACAGATACGCAGTATTTT.

This clonotype was counted a few times. The chain combines TRBV6-5 with TRBJ2-5; D possibly uses TRBD1 or TRBD2 (6 bases each). Germline assignment: CDR1 MNHEY and CDR2 SVGAGI. Trimming took 4 bases from V and 2 from J, leaving 26 bases between them. The CDR3 totals 19 residues. The CDR3 is CASSFGWGADDLLQETQYF. The CDR3 DNA reads as TGTGCCAGCAGTTTTGGATGGGGGGCCGATGATTTATTACAAGAGACCCAGTACTTC.

The chain couples TRBV29-1 to TRBJ1-5; a possible D gene is TRBD1 (6 bases). The CDR3 is 14 residues long. Deletions cut 6 bases from V and 0 bases from J, with 12 bases between. Germline values: CDR1 SQVTM, CDR2 ANQGSEA. In DNA, the CDR3 is TGCAGCGTCCAGACAGGACCTAGCAATCAGCCCCAGCATTTT. Protein sequence: CSVQTGPSNQPQHF.

CDR3 bases: TGTGCCAGCAGTTACCAGGGGTGGGAGCAGTACTTC. Translated: CASSYQGWEQYF. The chain has TRBV7-9 and TRBJ2-7; D is possibly TRBD1 (6 bases). The CDR3 contains 12 residues. Germline V CDR1 and CDR2: SEHNR, FQNEAQ (reference sequence). V shed 6 bases and J shed 7 bases, with 13 bases lying between them. The full variable domain, rest sourced from reference TRBV7-9 and TRBJ2-7, is DTGVSQNPRHKITKRGQNVTFRCDPISEHNRLYWYRQTLGQGPEFLTYFQNEAQLEKSRLLSDRFSAERPKGSFSTLEIQRTEQGDSAMYLCASSYQGWEQYFGPGTRLTVT.

This chain links TRBV5-5 with TRBJ2-2, with D possibly being TRBD1 (8 bases). Deletions cut 3 bases from V and 4 bases from J, with 10 bases between. The CDR3 is 14 residues long. The germline CDR1 and CDR2 sequences are SGHKS and YYEKEE (reference sequence). DNA for the CDR3: TGTGCCAGCAGCTACAGGGGGGGCACCGGGGAGCTGTTTTTT. Residues: CASSYRGGTGELFF.

This clonotype has just a few counts. The chain is built from TRBV29-1 and TRBJ2-5, with 8 bases that match TRBD2. The CDR3 totals 12 residues. J gave up 3 bases and V 6 bases, and 3 bases lay outside the gene matches. CDR1 is SQVTM and CDR2 is ANQGSEA in the germline V gene. The CDR3 region is CSVRRGEETQYF. DNA of the CDR3: TGCAGCGTGCGGCGGGGGGAAGAGACCCAGTACTTC.

This clonotype appeared a few times. The chain is built from TRBV7-2 and TRBJ2-3, with D possibly TRBD1 on 6 matching bases. The CDR3 spans 14 residues. V was trimmed by 3 bases and J by 2 bases, leaving 9 bases between them. In germline, CDR1 is SGHTA, CDR2 FQGNSA. The CDR3 reads CASSLNRATDTQYF. The CDR3 DNA sequence: TGTGCCAGCAGCTTGAACAGGGCCACAGATACGCAGTATTTT.

In this sample, this clonotype turned up a few times. The chain carries TRBV6-1 and TRBJ2-1; a possible D gene is TRBD1 (5 bases). CDR1 and CDR2 from the germline V gene are MNHNS and SASEGT. V was cut by 2 bases and J by 9 bases, with 11 bases left in between. The CDR3 runs to 13 residues. CDR3 in amino acids: CASSENLRGEQFF. For the CDR3, the DNA is TGTGCCAGCAGTGAAAATCTAAGGGGTGAGCAGTTCTTC.

The chain recombines TRBV4-2 with TRBJ2-2, with 8 bases identical to TRBD1. CDR1 LGHNA and CDR2 YNFKEQ come from the germline V gene. V was pared by 4 bases and J by 4 bases, with 8 bases of the junction left unmatched. The CDR3 covers 16 residues. The CDR3, as DNA: TGTGCCAGCAGCCGGTTCAGGGGGCAGAGCACCGGGGAGCTGTTTTTT. This sequence encodes CASSRFRGQSTGELFF.

This clonotype has just a few counts. This chain links TRBV20-1 with TRBJ2-1; TRBD2 might be the D (6 bases). The V and J ends lost 3 bases and 7 bases respectively, with 10 bases between them. The CDR3 is 12 residues long. Germline lookup yields CDR1 DFQATT and CDR2 SNEGSKA (reference sequence). The DNA for the CDR3 is TGCAGTGCTAGCGGGAGAGCGAATGAGCAGTTCTTC. It translates to CSASGRANEQFF.

The chain joins TRBV6-5 to TRBJ2-5, with 8 bases lining up with TRBD2. This CDR3 is built from 16 residues. The V gene end was trimmed by 0 bases and the J gene end by 1 base; junction bases not matched to a gene: 4. Germline V gene lookup returns CDR1 MNHEY and CDR2 SVGAGI. CDR3 in DNA: TGTGCCAGCAGTTACTCGCGGAGCGGGGGCCAAGAGACCCAGTACTTC. It is translated as CASSYSRSGGQETQYF.